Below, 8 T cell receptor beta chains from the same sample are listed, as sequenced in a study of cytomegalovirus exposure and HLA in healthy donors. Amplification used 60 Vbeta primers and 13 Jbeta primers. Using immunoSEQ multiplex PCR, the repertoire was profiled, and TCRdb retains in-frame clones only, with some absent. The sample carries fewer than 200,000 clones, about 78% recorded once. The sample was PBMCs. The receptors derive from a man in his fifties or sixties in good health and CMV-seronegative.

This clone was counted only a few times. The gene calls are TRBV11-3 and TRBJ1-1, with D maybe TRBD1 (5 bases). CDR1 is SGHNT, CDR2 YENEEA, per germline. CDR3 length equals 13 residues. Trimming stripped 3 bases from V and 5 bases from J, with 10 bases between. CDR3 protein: CASSFQGGTEAFF. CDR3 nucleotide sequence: TGTGCCAGCAGCTTCCAGGGAGGGACTGAAGCTTTCTTT.

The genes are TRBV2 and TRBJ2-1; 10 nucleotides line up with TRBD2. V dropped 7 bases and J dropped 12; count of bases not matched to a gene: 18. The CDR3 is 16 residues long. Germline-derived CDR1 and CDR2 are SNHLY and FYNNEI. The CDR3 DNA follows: TGTGCCAGCAAGGGTATAGGGACTAGCGCCGAACAAGGGCAGTTCTTC. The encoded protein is CASKGIGTSAEQGQFF.

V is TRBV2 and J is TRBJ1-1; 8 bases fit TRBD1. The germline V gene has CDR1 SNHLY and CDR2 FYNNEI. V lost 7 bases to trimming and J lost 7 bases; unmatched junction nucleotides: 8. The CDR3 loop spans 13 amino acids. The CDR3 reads CASTGTGGIEAFF. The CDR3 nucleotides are TGTGCCAGCACCGGGACAGGCGGGATTGAAGCTTTCTTT.

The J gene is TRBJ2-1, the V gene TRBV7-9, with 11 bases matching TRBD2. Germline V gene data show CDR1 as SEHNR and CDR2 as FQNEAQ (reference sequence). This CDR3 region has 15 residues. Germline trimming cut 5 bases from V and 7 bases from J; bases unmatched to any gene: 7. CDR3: CASSRVASGRNEQFF. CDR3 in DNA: TGTGCCAGCAGCCGTGTGGCTAGCGGGAGGAATGAGCAGTTCTTC.

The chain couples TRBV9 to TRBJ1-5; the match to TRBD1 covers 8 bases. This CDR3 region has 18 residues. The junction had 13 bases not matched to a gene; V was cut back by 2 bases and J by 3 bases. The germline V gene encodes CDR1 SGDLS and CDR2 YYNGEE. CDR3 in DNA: TGTGCCAGCAGCGTTTTCCTCGAAGACAGGGGAGACAATCAGCCCCAGCATTTT. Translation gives CASSVFLEDRGDNQPQHF.

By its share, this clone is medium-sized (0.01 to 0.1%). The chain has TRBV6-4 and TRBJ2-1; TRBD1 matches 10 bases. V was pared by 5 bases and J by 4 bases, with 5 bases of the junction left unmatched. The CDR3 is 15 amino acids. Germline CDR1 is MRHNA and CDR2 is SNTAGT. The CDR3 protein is CASSPGTGEYNEQFF. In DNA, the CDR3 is TGTGCCAGCAGTCCCGGGACAGGGGAATACAATGAGCAGTTCTTC.

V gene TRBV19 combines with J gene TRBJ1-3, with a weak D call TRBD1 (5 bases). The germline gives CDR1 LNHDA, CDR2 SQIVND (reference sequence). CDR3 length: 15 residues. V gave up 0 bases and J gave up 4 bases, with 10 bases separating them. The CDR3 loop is CASSIDRDSGNTIYF. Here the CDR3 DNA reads TGTGCCAGTAGTATAGATCGAGACAGCGGAAACACCATATATTTT. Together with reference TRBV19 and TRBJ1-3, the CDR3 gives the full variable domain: DGGITQSPKYLFRKEGQNVTLSCEQNLNHDAMYWYRQDPGQGLRLIYYSQIVNDFQKGDIAEGYSVSREKKESFPLTVTSAQKNPTAFYLCASSIDRDSGNTIYFGEGSWLTVV.

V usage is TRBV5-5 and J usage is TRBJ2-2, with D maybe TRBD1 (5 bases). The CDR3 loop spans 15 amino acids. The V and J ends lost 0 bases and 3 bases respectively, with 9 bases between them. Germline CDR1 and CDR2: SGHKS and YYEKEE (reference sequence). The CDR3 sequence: CASSLVGPDTGELFF. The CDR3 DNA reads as TGTGCCAGCAGCTTGGTGGGGCCGGACACCGGGGAGCTGTTTTTT.